The 22 T cell receptor beta chains below were found in one sample sequenced in a study of T cells in Graves' hyperthyroidism and ophthalmopathy. Amplified regions were TCR beta CDR3 sequences from RNA transcripts. The HTBI primer set was used in a first-round RT-PCR of the TCR CDR3. Using its own MiXCR run on the multiplex PCR reads, TCRdb lists one record per CDR3 protein. The sample yields 280,000 or so distinct CDR3 sequences, 20% to 25% seen once. The sequenced material came from blood. Receptor source: a man aged 35-49 years with Graves' hyperthyroidism that later progressed to Graves' ophthalmopathy.

At least ten counts were recorded for this clonotype. The chain joins TRBV24-1 to TRBJ1-5, with 9 positions matching TRBD1. Germline CDR1 and CDR2: KGHDR and SFDVKD. Trimming removed 3 bases from V and 6 bases from J; junction bases left unmatched: 5. The CDR3 loop spans 15 amino acids. The CDR3 loop reads CATSDRQGGSQPQHF. The CDR3 nucleotides read TGTGCCACCAGTGATCGACAGGGGGGTAGTCAGCCCCAGCATTTT.

This clonotype was seen repeatedly, ten times or more. This sequence joins TRBV19 and TRBJ2-5; 13 bases fit TRBD2. The CDR3 length is 14 residues. The V and J ends lost 6 bases and 5 bases, in that order; junction bases with no gene match: 3. Per germline, CDR1 LNHDA and CDR2 SQIVND (reference sequence). CDR3 region: CASRLAGGVETQYF. The CDR3 region has the DNA TGTGCCAGTAGACTAGCGGGAGGGGTCGAGACCCAGTACTTC.

This clonotype showed up many times. This chain uses TRBV5-1 with TRBJ1-1; 8 bases are a match to TRBD1. In germline, CDR1 is SGHRS, CDR2 YFSETQ. Losses at the gene ends were 3 bases for V and 6 bases for J; bases not matched to a gene: 13. The CDR3 loop spans 16 amino acids. CDR3 loop: CASSWGEDRGGAEAFF. The CDR3 coding sequence is TGCGCCAGCAGCTGGGGGGAAGACAGGGGAGGCGCTGAAGCTTTCTTT.

The DNA for the CDR3 is TGCAGCGTTGTGCGTCAGATGAACACTGAAGCTTTCTTT. Encoded protein: CSVVRQMNTEAFF. The rearrangement uses TRBV29-1 and TRBJ1-1, with D unresolved. This CDR3 is 13 amino acids long. Per germline, CDR1 SQVTM and CDR2 ANQGSEA. V was clipped by 4 bases and J by 0 bases, with 9 bases between them.

This clonotype was recorded at least ten times. This rearrangement joins TRBV3-1 to TRBJ1-2; D gene unclear. Looked up from germline, CDR1 is LGHDT and CDR2 is YNNKEL (reference sequence). The V gene lost 5 bases and the J gene lost 0 bases, with 10 bases spanning the gap. The CDR3 extends over 14 amino acids. The CDR3 DNA is TGTGCCAGCAGCTCCCCCGGGACTAACTATGGCTACACCTTC. Amino acid sequence: CASSSPGTNYGYTF. The full variable domain, completed using reference TRBV3-1 and TRBJ1-2, is DTAVSQTPKYLVTQMGNDKSIKCEQNLGHDTMYWYKQDSKKFLKIMFSYNNKELIINETVPNRFSPKSPDKAHLNLHINSLELGDSAVYFCASSSPGTNYGYTFGSGTRLTVV.

In its sample, this clonotype was seen many times. This chain connects TRBV29-1 to TRBJ1-1; D gene ambiguous. V shed 8 bases and J shed 2 bases, with 18 bases lying between them. The CDR3 has 14 residues. Germline values: CDR1 SQVTM, CDR2 ANQGSEA. The CDR3 is CSLSRRHRNTEAFF. The CDR3, as DNA: TGCAGCCTTTCAAGAAGGCACCGAAACACTGAAGCTTTCTTT.

In this sample, this clonotype turned up many times. This chain connects TRBV7-9 to TRBJ2-4; 10 bases fit TRBD1. J was trimmed by 2 bases and V by 4 bases; bases with no gene match: 8. Germline V gene sequence: CDR1 SEHNR, CDR2 FQNEAQ (reference sequence). The CDR3 length is 17 residues. CDR3 nucleotides: TGTGCCAGCAGCTACTCCGGGACAGGGGTAACCAAAAACATTCAGTACTTC. Residues: CASSYSGTGVTKNIQYF.

This clonotype was detected a few times. The V and J genes are TRBV3-1 and TRBJ2-5; 10 nucleotides align to TRBD2. CDR3 size: 17 residues. V dropped 4 bases and J dropped 2; count of bases not matched to a gene: 10. CDR1 LGHDT and CDR2 YNNKEL come from the germline V gene (reference sequence). DNA of the CDR3: TGTGCCAGCAGCCTGGGGCTAGCGGGAGAAGGACAAGAGACCCAGTACTTC. It specifies CASSLGLAGEGQETQYF.

J is TRBJ1-1 and V is TRBV20-1; 8 nucleotides match TRBD1. The length of the CDR3 is 12 residues. Trimming took 2 bases from V and 11 from J; bases not matched to a gene: 7. Germline CDR1 and CDR2: DFQATT and SNEGSKA (reference sequence). CDR3 coding DNA: TGCAGTGCTAGATCTGTCAGGGGGCGGGCTTTCTTT. Protein product: CSARSVRGRAFF.

This clonotype occurred many times. This rearrangement joins TRBV5-6 to TRBJ1-1; a weak D match, TRBD1 (6 bases). The germline V gene encodes CDR1 SGHDT and CDR2 YYEEEE. The CDR3 has 15 residues. Trimming took off 0 bases at V and 5 bases at J, with 14 bases between the two ends. CDR3 amino acids: CASSLDPGALTEAFF. In nucleotides, the CDR3 is TGTGCCAGCAGCTTGGATCCGGGGGCCCTGACTGAAGCTTTCTTT.

This clonotype appeared many times. The rearrangement links TRBV29-1 to TRBJ1-3; D perhaps matches TRBD1 (5 bases). Germline V gives CDR1 SQVTM, CDR2 ANQGSEA. This CDR3 is 12 amino acids long. Between the trimmed V and J ends, which lost 5 bases and 7 bases, there was a span of 12 bases. The CDR3 region has the DNA TGCAGCGTTAACTCAGGGAGGAACACCATATATTTT. Protein: CSVNSGRNTIYF. The complete variable domain, with remaining parts taken from reference TRBV29-1 and TRBJ1-3, reads SAVISQKPSRDICQRGTSLTIQCQVDSQVTMMFWYRQQPGQSLTLIATANQGSEATYESGFVIDKFPISRPNLTFSTLTVSNMSPEDSSIYLCSVNSGRNTIYFGEGSWLTVV.

This sequence joins TRBV18 and TRBJ2-7, with D possibly matching TRBD1 (6 bases). The CDR3 length is 14 residues. The V end was cut by 5 bases, the J end by 3 bases, with 14 bases between. Germline CDR1 reads KGHSH; CDR2 reads LQKENI. CDR3 residues: CASSTLTGSYEQYF. The CDR3 DNA follows: TGTGCCAGCTCAACGCTTACAGGGAGCTACGAGCAGTACTTC.

The V and J genes are TRBV28 and TRBJ2-7; D gene uncertain. This CDR3 is built from 16 residues. The ends were cut back, 2 bases at V and 6 bases at J, with 20 bases in the middle. CDR1 and CDR2 (germline): MDHEN, SYDVKM. The CDR3 DNA follows: TGTGCCAGCAGTTTAGTGGGCACCCTCCCGGGTCGCGAGCAGTACTTC. Encoded protein: CASSLVGTLPGREQYF.

At least ten counts were recorded for this clonotype. The chain uses TRBV12-3 or TRBV12-4 and TRBJ2-5; D is unclear. The CDR3 has 13 residues. Trimming stripped 7 bases from V and 5 bases from J, with 14 bases between. CDR3 nucleotides: TGTGCCAGCACCCAAGGCTCCCAGGAGACCCAGTACTTC. Residues: CASTQGSQETQYF.

This clonotype was counted ten times or more. V is TRBV5-1 and J is TRBJ2-5, with 9 bases matching TRBD2. The germline V gene encodes CDR1 SGHRS and CDR2 YFSETQ. The CDR3 loop spans 15 amino acids. The trim removed 3 bases at V and 1 base at J, leaving 4 bases unmatched. CDR3 in amino acids: CASSSRLAAQETQYF. In DNA form, the CDR3 reads TGCGCCAGCAGCTCGCGACTAGCGGCCCAAGAGACCCAGTACTTC.

The chain employs TRBV3-1 and TRBJ2-7; D is undetermined. V lost 0 bases, J lost 3 bases, and 15 bases lay in between. CDR1 and CDR2 from the germline V gene are LGHDT and YNNKEL (reference sequence). The CDR3 runs 16 residues. The CDR3, as DNA: TGTGCCAGCAGCCAAGATAATGGGCTCTTCTTCTACGAGCAGTACTTC. It translates to CASSQDNGLFFYEQYF.

J is TRBJ1-1 and V is TRBV20-1; TRBD1 is a possible D gene (5 bases). The V and J ends lost 6 bases and 1 base respectively, with 15 bases between them. The CDR3 extends over 14 amino acids. The V gene's germline CDR1 is DFQATT and CDR2 SNEGSKA (reference sequence). The CDR3 region is CSAQMRGGNTEAFF. CDR3 coding DNA: TGCAGTGCCCAGATGCGGGGGGGGAACACTGAAGCTTTCTTT.

This clonotype was found many times. This rearrangement joins TRBV4-2 to TRBJ1-5; D call uncertain. The CDR3 is made up of 13 amino acids. Germline CDR1 is LGHNA and CDR2 is YNFKEQ. The ends were cut back, 3 bases at V and 4 bases at J, with 7 bases in the middle. The CDR3 sequence is CASSHETNQPQHF. CDR3 DNA: TGTGCCAGCAGCCATGAAACTAATCAGCCCCAGCATTTT.

On this clonotype: A single base separates this from a much larger clone, so it may be a read error. J is TRBJ2-7 and V is TRBV6-4, with 9 bases lining up with TRBD1. The length of the CDR3 is 14 residues. Germline V gene sequence: CDR1 MRHNA, CDR2 SNTAGT. V shed 5 bases and J 5 bases; nucleotides not matched to a gene: 7. This chain's CDR3 is CASSTRTGVDEQYF. For the CDR3, the DNA is TGTGCCAGCAGTACCAGGACAGGGGTCGACGAGCAGTACTTC.

This chain uses TRBV11-2 with TRBJ2-7; 7 bases line up with TRBD2. The V and J ends lost 5 bases and 2 bases, in that order; junction bases with no gene match: 6. Germline CDR1 reads SGHAT; CDR2 reads FQNNGV. The CDR3 sequence is 14 residues long. CDR3 residues: CASSVRAGAYEQYF. The CDR3 bases are TGTGCCAGCAGCGTAAGGGCGGGGGCCTACGAGCAGTACTTC. Together with reference TRBV11-2 and TRBJ2-7, the CDR3 gives the full variable domain: EAGVAQSPRYKIIEKRQSVAFWCNPISGHATLYWYQQILGQGPKLLIQFQNNGVVDDSQLPKDRFSAERLKGVDSTLKIQPAKLEDSAVYLCASSVRAGAYEQYFGPGTRLTVT.

This clonotype was recorded at least ten times. The CDR3 DNA sequence: TGTGCCAGCAGTACCGGGGACAGGAACTATGGCTACACCTTC. Its protein is CASSTGDRNYGYTF. This chain links TRBV12-3 or TRBV12-4 with TRBJ1-2; TRBD1 matches at 8 bases. V lost 5 bases, J lost 2 bases, and 4 bases stayed unmatched. There are 14 residues in the CDR3.

The table lists this clonotype with many counts. This chain uses TRBV19 with TRBJ2-5; unclear D gene. Trimming stripped 4 bases from V and 7 bases from J, with 7 bases between. CDR3 size: 11 residues. The V gene's germline CDR1 is LNHDA and CDR2 SQIVND (reference sequence). CDR3 in DNA: TGTGCCAGTAGTAATTATGGGACCCAGTACTTC. Its translation: CASSNYGTQYF.